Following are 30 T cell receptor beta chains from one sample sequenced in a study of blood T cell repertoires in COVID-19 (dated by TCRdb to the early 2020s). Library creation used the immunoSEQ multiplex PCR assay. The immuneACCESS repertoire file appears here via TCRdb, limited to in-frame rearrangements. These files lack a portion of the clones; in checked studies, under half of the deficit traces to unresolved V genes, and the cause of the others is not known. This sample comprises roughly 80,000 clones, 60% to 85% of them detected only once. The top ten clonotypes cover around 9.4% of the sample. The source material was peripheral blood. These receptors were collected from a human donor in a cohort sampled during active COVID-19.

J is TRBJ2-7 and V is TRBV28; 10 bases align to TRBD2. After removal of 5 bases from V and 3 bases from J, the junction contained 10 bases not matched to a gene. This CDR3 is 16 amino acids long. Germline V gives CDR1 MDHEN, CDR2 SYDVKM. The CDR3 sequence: CASSRSGASGGYEQYF. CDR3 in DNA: TGTGCCAGCAGTCGGTCTGGGGCTAGCGGGGGCTACGAGCAGTACTTC.

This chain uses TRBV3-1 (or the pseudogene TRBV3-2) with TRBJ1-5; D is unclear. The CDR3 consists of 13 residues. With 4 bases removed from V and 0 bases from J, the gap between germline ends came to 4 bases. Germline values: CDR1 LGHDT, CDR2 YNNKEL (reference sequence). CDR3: CASSLYSNQPQHF. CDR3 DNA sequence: TGTGCCAGCAGCCTTTATAGCAATCAGCCCCAGCATTTT.

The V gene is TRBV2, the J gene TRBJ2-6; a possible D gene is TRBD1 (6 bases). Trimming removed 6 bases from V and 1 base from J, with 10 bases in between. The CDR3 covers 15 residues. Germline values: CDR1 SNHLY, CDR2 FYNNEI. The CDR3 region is CASRSQGSGANVLTF. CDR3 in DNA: TGTGCCAGCAGGTCACAGGGTTCTGGGGCCAACGTCCTGACTTTC.

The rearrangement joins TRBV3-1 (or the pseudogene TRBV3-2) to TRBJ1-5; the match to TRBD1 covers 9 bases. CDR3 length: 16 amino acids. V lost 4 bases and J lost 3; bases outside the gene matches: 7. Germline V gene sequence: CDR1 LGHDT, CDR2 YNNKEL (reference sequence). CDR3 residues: CASSRSTGGPNQPQHF. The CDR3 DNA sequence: TGTGCCAGCAGCCGATCCACAGGGGGCCCCAATCAGCCCCAGCATTTT.

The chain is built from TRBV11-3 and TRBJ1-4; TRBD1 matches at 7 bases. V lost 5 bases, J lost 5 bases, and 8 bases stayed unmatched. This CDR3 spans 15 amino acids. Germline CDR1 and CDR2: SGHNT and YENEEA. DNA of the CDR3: TGTGCCAGCAGCACCCGGGCAGGGGGGAATGAAAAACTGTTTTTT. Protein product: CASSTRAGGNEKLFF.

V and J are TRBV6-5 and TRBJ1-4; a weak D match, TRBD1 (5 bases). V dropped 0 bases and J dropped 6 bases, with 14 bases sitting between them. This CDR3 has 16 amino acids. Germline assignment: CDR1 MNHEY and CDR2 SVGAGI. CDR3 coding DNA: TGTGCCAGCAGTTACTCGACGGGACTGAGGGATGAAAAACTGTTTTTT. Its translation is CASSYSTGLRDEKLFF.

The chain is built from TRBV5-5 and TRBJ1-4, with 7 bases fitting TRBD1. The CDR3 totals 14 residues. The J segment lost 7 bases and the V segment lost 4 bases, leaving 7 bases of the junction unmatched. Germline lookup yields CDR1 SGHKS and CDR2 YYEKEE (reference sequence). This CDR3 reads CASSADTGVEKLFF. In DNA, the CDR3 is TGTGCCAGCAGCGCCGATACAGGGGTTGAAAAACTGTTTTTT.

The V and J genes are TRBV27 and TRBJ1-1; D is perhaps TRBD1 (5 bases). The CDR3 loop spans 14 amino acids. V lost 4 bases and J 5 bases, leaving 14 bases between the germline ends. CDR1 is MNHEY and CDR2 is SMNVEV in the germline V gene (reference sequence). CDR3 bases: TGTGCCAGCAGTTCCCCGAGCCGGGGGACTGAAGCTTTCTTT. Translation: CASSSPSRGTEAFF.

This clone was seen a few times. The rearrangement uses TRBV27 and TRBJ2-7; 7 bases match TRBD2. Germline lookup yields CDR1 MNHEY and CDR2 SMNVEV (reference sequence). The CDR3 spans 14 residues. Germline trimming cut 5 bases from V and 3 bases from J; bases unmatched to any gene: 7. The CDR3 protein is CASSPLGGIYEQYF. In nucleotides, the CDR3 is TGTGCCAGCAGTCCGCTCGGGGGGATCTACGAGCAGTACTTC.

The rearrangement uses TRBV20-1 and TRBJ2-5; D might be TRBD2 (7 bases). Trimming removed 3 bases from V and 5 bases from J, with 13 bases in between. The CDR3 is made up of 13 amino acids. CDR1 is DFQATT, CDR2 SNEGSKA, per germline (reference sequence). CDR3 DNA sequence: TGCAGTGCTAGTAGGGGGGGTTGGGAGACCCAGTACTTC. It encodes CSASRGGWETQYF.

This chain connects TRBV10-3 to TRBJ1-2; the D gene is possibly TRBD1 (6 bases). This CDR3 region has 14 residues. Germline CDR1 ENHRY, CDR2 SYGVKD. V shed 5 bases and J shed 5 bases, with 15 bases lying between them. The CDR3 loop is CAISPGRQGYGYTF. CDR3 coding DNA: TGTGCCATCAGTCCGGGTCGCCAGGGGTATGGCTACACCTTC.

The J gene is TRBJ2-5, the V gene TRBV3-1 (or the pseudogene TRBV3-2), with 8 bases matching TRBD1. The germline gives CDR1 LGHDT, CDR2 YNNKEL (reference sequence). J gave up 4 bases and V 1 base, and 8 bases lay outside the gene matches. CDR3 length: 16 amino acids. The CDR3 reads CASSQALGTGRETQYF. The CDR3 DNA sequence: TGTGCCAGCAGCCAAGCCTTGGGGACAGGCCGAGAGACCCAGTACTTC.

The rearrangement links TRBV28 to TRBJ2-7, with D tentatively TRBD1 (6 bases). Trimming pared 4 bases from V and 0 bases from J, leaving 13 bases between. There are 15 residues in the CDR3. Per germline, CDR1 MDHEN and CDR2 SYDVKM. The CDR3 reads CASSSPGVLSYEQYF. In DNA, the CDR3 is TGTGCCAGCAGTTCCCCAGGGGTCCTCTCCTACGAGCAGTACTTC.

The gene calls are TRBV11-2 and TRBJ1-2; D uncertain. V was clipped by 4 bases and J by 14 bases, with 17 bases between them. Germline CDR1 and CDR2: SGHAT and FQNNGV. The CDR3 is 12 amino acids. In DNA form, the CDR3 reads TGTGCCAGCAGCTCCCTTTCCCAGGCGGGGACCTTC. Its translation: CASSSLSQAGTF.

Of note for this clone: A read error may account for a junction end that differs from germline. The CDR3, as DNA: TGTGCCAGCAGGTACTTTCCTAATCAGCCCCAGCATTTT. Translated, it gives CASRYFPNQPQHF. The V call is TRBV6-5, the J call TRBJ1-5; D is ambiguous. Germline assignment: CDR1 MNHEY and CDR2 SVGAGI. There are 13 residues in the CDR3.

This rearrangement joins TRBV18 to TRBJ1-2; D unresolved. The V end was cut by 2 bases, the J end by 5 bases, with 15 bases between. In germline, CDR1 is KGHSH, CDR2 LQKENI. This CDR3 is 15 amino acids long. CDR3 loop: CASSPGQAYVYGYTF. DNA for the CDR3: TGTGCCAGCTCACCAGGGCAGGCATACGTTTATGGCTACACCTTC.

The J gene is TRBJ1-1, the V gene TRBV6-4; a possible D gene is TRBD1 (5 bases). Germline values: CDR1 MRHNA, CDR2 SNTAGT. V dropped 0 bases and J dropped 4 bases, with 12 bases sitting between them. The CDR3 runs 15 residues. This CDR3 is CASSDSGGSSTEAFF. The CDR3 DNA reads TGTGCCAGCAGTGACTCGGGGGGATCAAGCACTGAAGCTTTCTTT.

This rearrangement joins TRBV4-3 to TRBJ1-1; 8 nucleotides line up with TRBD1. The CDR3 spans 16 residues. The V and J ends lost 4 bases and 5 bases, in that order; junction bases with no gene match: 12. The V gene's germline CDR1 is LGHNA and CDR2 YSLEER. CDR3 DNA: TGCGCCAGCAGCCGAGGAACCACAGGGGGAGGAACTGAAGCTTTCTTT. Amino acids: CASSRGTTGGGTEAFF.

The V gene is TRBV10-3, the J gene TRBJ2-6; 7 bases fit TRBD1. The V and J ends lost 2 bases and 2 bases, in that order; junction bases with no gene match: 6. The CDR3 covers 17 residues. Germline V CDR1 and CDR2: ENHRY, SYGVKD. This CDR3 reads CAISERDSPPGANVLTF. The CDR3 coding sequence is TGTGCCATCAGTGAGAGGGACAGCCCCCCTGGGGCCAACGTCCTGACTTTC.

Here the CDR3 reads CASSPLQGAEAFF. The DNA of the CDR3 is TGTGCCAGCAGCCCCCTACAGGGGGCTGAAGCTTTCTTT. The chain couples TRBV3-1 (or the pseudogene TRBV3-2) to TRBJ1-1, with 8 bases that match TRBD1. Germline V gene lookup returns CDR1 LGHDT and CDR2 YNNKEL (reference sequence). J lost 6 bases, V lost 4 bases, and 4 bases had no gene match. CDR3 length: 13 residues.

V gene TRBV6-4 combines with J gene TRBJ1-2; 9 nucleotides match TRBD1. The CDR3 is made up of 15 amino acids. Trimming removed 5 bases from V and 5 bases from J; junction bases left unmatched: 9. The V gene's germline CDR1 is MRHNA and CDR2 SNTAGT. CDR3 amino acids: CASSPGQGYFYGYTF. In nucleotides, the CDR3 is TGTGCCAGCAGTCCGGGACAGGGATATTTTTATGGCTACACCTTC.

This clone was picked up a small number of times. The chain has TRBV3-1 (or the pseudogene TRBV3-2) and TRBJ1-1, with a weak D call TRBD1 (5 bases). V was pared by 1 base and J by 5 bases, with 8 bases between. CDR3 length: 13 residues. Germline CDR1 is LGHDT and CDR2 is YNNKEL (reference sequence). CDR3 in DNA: TGTGCCAGCAGCCAAGTAGGGGAAACTGAAGCTTTCTTT. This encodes CASSQVGETEAFF.

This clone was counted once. CDR3 coding DNA: TGTGCCAGCAGCTCCGAAAGGACAGGGGGAGAGCAGTACTTC. This sequence encodes CASSSERTGGEQYF. The rearrangement links TRBV7-9 to TRBJ2-7; 10 nucleotides agree with TRBD1. CDR3 length equals 14 residues. Germline V CDR1 and CDR2: SEHNR, FQNEAQ (reference sequence). Losses at the gene ends were 4 bases for V and 7 bases for J; bases not matched to a gene: 7.

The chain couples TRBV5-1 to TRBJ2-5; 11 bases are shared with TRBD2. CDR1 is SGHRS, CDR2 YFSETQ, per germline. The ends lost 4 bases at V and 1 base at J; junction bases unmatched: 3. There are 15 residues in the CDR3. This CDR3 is CASSISGGAQETQYF. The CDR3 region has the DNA TGCGCCAGCAGCATTAGCGGGGGGGCCCAAGAGACCCAGTACTTC.

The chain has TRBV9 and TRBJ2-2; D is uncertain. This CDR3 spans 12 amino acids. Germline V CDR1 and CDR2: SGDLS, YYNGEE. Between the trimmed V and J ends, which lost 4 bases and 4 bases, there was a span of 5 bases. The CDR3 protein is CASSTVTGELFF. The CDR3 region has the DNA TGTGCCAGCAGCACTGTCACCGGGGAGCTGTTTTTT.

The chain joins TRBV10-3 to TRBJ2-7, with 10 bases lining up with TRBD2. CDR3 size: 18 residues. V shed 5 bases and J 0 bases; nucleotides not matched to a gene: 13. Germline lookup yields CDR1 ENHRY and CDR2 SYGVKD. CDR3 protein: CAISPSRQRGGDSYEQYF. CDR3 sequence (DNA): TGTGCCATCAGTCCTTCCCGCCAGCGGGGGGGGGACTCCTACGAGCAGTACTTC.

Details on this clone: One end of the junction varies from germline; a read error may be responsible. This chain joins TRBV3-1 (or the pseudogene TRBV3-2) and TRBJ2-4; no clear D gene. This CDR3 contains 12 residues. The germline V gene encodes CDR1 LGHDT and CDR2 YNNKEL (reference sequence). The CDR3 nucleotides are TGTGCCAGCAGCCAAGCCGAAAACATTCAGTACTTC. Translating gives CASSQAENIQYF.

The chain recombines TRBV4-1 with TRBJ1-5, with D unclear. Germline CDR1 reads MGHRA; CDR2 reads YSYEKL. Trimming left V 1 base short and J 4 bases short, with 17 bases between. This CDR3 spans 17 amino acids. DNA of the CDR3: TGCGCCAGCAGCCAAGGCCACGGAAGGGAGGGAAATCAGCCCCAGCATTTT. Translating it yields CASSQGHGREGNQPQHF.

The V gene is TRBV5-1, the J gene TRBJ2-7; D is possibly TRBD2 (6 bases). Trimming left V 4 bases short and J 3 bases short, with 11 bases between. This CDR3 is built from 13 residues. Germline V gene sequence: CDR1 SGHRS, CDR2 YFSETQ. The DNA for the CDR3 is TGCGCCAGCAGCCGTGGGCGGGACTACGAGCAGTACTTC. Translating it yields CASSRGRDYEQYF.

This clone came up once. In DNA form, the CDR3 reads TGTGCCAGCAGCTTATCGGACTCAAAGGCCTACGAGCAGTACTTC. Protein: CASSLSDSKAYEQYF. The V and J genes are TRBV7-9 and TRBJ2-7; maybe TRBD2 (5 bases). The CDR3 is made up of 15 amino acids. The V gene's germline CDR1 is SEHNR and CDR2 FQNEAQ (reference sequence). V dropped 2 bases and J dropped 2 bases, with 13 bases sitting between them.